What follows is one T cell receptor (beta chain) and its context. Vbeta (60) and Jbeta (13) primers were used in the PCR. Clones were read by immunoSEQ multiplex PCR, and TCRdb kept only the in-frame ones, dropping some. The sample has 220,000 or so clones; more than 65% are singletons. The data are from a study of cytomegalovirus exposure and HLA in healthy donors. The sample taken for sequencing was PBMCs. The sequence was obtained from a woman in her 30s in good health and CMV-seronegative.

The CDR3 reads CASTVEAGELFF. The CDR3 coding sequence is TGTGCCAGCACCGTCGAGGCCGGGGAGCTGTTTTTT. The rearrangement joins TRBV5-4 to TRBJ2-2; D is undetermined. The CDR3 spans 12 residues. The V end was cut by 6 bases, the J end by 6 bases, with 9 bases between. Germline loops: CDR1 SGHNT, CDR2 YYREEE (reference sequence).